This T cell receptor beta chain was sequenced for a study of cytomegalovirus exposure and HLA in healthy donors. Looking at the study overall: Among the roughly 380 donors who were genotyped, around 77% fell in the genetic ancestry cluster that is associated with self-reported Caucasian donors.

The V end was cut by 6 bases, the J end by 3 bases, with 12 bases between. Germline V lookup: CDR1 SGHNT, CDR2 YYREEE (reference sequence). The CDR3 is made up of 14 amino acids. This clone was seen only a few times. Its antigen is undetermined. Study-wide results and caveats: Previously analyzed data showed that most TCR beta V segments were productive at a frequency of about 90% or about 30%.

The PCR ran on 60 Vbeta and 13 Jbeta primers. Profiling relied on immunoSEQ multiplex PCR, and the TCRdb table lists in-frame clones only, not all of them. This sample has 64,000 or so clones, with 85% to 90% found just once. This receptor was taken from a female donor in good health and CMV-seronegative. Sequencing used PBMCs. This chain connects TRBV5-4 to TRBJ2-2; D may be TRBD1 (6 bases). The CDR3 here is CASKKGVDTGELFF. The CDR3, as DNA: TGTGCCAGCAAGAAGGGGGTGGACACCGGGGAGCTGTTTTTT.